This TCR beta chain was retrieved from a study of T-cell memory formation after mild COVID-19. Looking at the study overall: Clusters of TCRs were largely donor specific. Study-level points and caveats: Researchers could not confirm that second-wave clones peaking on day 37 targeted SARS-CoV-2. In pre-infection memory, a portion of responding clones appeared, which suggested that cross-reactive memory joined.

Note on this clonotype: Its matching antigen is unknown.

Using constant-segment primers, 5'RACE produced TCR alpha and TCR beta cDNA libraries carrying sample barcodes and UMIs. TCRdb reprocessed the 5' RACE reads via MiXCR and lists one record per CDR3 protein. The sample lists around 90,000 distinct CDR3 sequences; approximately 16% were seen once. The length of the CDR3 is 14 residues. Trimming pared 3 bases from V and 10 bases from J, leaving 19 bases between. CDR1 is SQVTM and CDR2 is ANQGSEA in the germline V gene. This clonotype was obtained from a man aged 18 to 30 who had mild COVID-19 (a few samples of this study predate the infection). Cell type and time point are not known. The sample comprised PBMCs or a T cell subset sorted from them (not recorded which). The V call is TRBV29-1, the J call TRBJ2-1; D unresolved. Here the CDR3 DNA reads TGCAGCGTTGAGGCAGACCGAGCTGAGTACGAGCAGTTCTTC. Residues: CSVEADRAEYEQFF.